The rows below give T cell receptor beta chains drawn from one sample of a study of shared clonotypes between healthy human individuals. The table came from immunoSEQ multiplex PCR; TCRdb's copy has only in-frame clones and leaves some out. The sample records 650,000 to 750,000 clones, about 78% being singletons. Source material: memory CD4+ T cells sorted from blood. These receptor sequences come from a woman in her thirties in good health. Both conserved end residues are part of each CDR3. The D gene is left open where the match is weak. Clone sizes are given selectively: once, few, many, or a class where the clone is expanded.

J gene: TRBJ2-1; clone size: NA; V gene: TRBV28; D gene: TRBD2; CDR3 DNA: TGTGCCAGCAGCTCACACCACCGGGGGGGGGAGTGGTTCTTC; CDR3 protein: CASSSHHRGGEWFF
J gene: TRBJ2-5; clone size: NA; V gene: TRBV12-5; D gene: TRBD2; CDR3 DNA: TGTGCTAGTGGTCCACCGAGACTAGCGAGACAAGAGACCCAGTACTTC; CDR3 protein: CASGPPRLARQETQYF
J gene: TRBJ1-4; clone size: NA; V gene: TRBV19; D gene: TRBD1; CDR3 DNA: TGTGCCAGTAGTCTGGACAGGTCTAATGAAAAACTGTTTTTT; CDR3 protein: CASSLDRSNEKLFF
J gene: TRBJ2-5; clone size: once; V gene: TRBV15; D gene: NA; CDR3 DNA: TGTGCCACCAGCAGAGTAGGACAGATACAAGAGACCCAGTACTTC; CDR3 protein: CATSRVGQIQETQYF
J gene: TRBJ2-1; clone size: few; V gene: TRBV11-1; D gene: NA; CDR3 DNA: TGTGCCAGCAGCTTGGGGGTGGGCAGCTACAATGAGCAGTTCTTC; CDR3 protein: CASSLGVGSYNEQFF
J gene: TRBJ1-1; clone size: many; V gene: TRBV18; D gene: NA; CDR3 DNA: TGTGCCAGCTCACCAGGTCGGGGGCGCGAAGCTTTCTTT; CDR3 protein: CASSPGRGREAFF
J gene: TRBJ2-7; clone size: few; V gene: TRBV5-1; D gene: NA; CDR3 DNA: TGCGCCAGCATCTCCCGGGGTGATTCCTCCTACGAGCAGTACTTC; CDR3 protein: CASISRGDSSYEQYF
J gene: TRBJ2-5; clone size: NA; V gene: TRBV6-1; D gene: NA; CDR3 DNA: TGTGCCAGCAGTGAAGCGCGGGCGGCACAAGAGACCCAGTACTTC; CDR3 protein: CASSEARAAQETQYF
J gene: TRBJ2-3; clone size: NA; V gene: TRBV6-1; D gene: NA; CDR3 DNA: TGTGCCAGCGGCGCGGCTGAGATCTATACGCAGTATTTT; CDR3 protein: CASGAAEIYTQYF
J gene: TRBJ2-7; clone size: few; V gene: TRBV6-5; D gene: TRBD2; CDR3 DNA: TGTGCCCTAACCCCTAGCGGGAGGGCCTCGGAGCAGTACTTC; CDR3 protein: CALTPSGRASEQYF
J gene: TRBJ2-7; clone size: NA; V gene: TRBV29-1; D gene: NA; CDR3 DNA: TGCAGCGGCCAGGGGAACTACGAGCAGTACTTC; CDR3 protein: CSGQGNYEQYF
J gene: TRBJ1-1; clone size: NA; V gene: TRBV27; D gene: NA; CDR3 DNA: TGTGCCAGCAGGTCCAGGGTTAGAGCTTTCTTT; CDR3 protein: CASRSRVRAFF
J gene: TRBJ2-7; clone size: NA; V gene: TRBV21-1; D gene: NA; CDR3 DNA: TGTGCCAGCAGCAAAGCAGGGCAGGGTGGTCTCAATCTCTACGAGCAGTACTTC; CDR3 protein: CASSKAGQGGLNLYEQYF
J gene: TRBJ2-7; clone size: NA; V gene: TRBV10-3; D gene: NA; CDR3 DNA: TGTGCCATCAGTGAGAGGAACGAGCAGTACTTC; CDR3 protein: CAISERNEQYF
J gene: TRBJ2-7; clone size: once; V gene: TRBV5-5; D gene: NA; CDR3 DNA: TGTGCCAGCAGCTTGGACACTACCTACGAGCAGTACTTC; CDR3 protein: CASSLDTTYEQYF
J gene: TRBJ2-3; clone size: few; V gene: TRBV5-1; D gene: TRBD2; CDR3 DNA: TGCGCCAGCAGACTGACTAGCGGCACAGATACGCAGTATTTT; CDR3 protein: CASRLTSGTDTQYF
J gene: TRBJ1-2; clone size: NA; V gene: TRBV27; D gene: NA; CDR3 DNA: TGTGCCAGCAGTTTAAGAAAAGGACCGAACGTTCTAACCGGCTACACCTTC; CDR3 protein: CASSLRKGPNVLTGYTF
J gene: TRBJ1-4; clone size: NA; V gene: TRBV7-8; D gene: NA; CDR3 DNA: TGTGCCAGCAGCTCCGAGGGAAGGGAAAAACTGTTTTTT; CDR3 protein: CASSSEGREKLFF
J gene: TRBJ1-5; clone size: few; V gene: TRBV4-1; D gene: NA; CDR3 DNA: TGCGCCAGCAGCCAGCCGAGACAGCCCCAGCATTTT; CDR3 protein: CASSQPRQPQHF
J gene: TRBJ2-7; clone size: NA; V gene: TRBV6-1; D gene: NA; CDR3 DNA: TGTGCCAGCAGAGGGCACGTCGGGTACGAGCAGTACTTC; CDR3 protein: CASRGHVGYEQYF
J gene: TRBJ2-3; clone size: NA; V gene: TRBV15; D gene: NA; CDR3 DNA: TGTGCCACCAGCAGAGACCGGGGGGCTATCACAGATACGCAGTATTTT; CDR3 protein: CATSRDRGAITDTQYF
J gene: TRBJ1-2; clone size: few; V gene: TRBV5-1; D gene: NA; CDR3 DNA: TGCGCCAGCAGCTTGGACAGGGCTTATGGCTACACCTTC; CDR3 protein: CASSLDRAYGYTF
J gene: TRBJ2-1; clone size: many; V gene: TRBV2; D gene: TRBD2; CDR3 DNA: TGTGCCAGTGGGGGGACTATGAGTTACAATGAGCAGTTCTTC; CDR3 protein: CASGGTMSYNEQFF
J gene: TRBJ1-1; clone size: few; V gene: TRBV2; D gene: TRBD1; CDR3 DNA: TGTGCCAGCAGGGCCACCGGGACAGGGTTGGAAGCTTTCTTT; CDR3 protein: CASRATGTGLEAFF
J gene: TRBJ1-2; clone size: NA; V gene: TRBV6-1; D gene: NA; CDR3 DNA: TGTGCCAGCAGTGATATAGGGAACTATGGCTACACCTTC; CDR3 protein: CASSDIGNYGYTF
J gene: TRBJ1-5; clone size: NA; V gene: TRBV7-2; D gene: TRBD1; CDR3 DNA: TGTGCCAGCAGCTTTTCAGGGGGCGCTTATCAGCCCCAGCATTTT; CDR3 protein: CASSFSGGAYQPQHF
J gene: TRBJ2-3; clone size: NA; V gene: TRBV19; D gene: TRBD2; CDR3 DNA: TGTGCCAGTAAAACTAGCGGGAGTCCCGATACGCAGTATTTT; CDR3 protein: CASKTSGSPDTQYF
J gene: TRBJ1-5; clone size: NA; V gene: TRBV27; D gene: NA; CDR3 DNA: TGTGCCAGCAGTTTATCGAACGGGGGTCATCAGCCCCAGCATTTT; CDR3 protein: CASSLSNGGHQPQHF
J gene: TRBJ2-5; clone size: NA; V gene: TRBV7-6; D gene: NA; CDR3 DNA: TGTGCCAGCAGCCAGTCAACAGCTCAAGAGACCCAGTACTTC; CDR3 protein: CASSQSTAQETQYF
J gene: TRBJ2-3; clone size: NA; V gene: TRBV2; D gene: NA; CDR3 DNA: TGTGCCAGCAGTGAATTTGGGGGGAGCACAGATACGCAGTATTTT; CDR3 protein: CASSEFGGSTDTQYF
J gene: TRBJ2-2; clone size: many; V gene: TRBV5-1; D gene: TRBD1; CDR3 DNA: TGCGCCAGCAGCTTGGAACAGGGGGCCACCGGGGAGCTGTTTTTT; CDR3 protein: CASSLEQGATGELFF
J gene: TRBJ1-2; clone size: NA; V gene: TRBV2; D gene: NA; CDR3 DNA: TGTGCCAGCAGTCCCCAGTCCCCCGGGGCCGGCTATGGCTACACCTTC; CDR3 protein: CASSPQSPGAGYGYTF
J gene: TRBJ2-7; clone size: NA; V gene: TRBV4-2; D gene: TRBD2; CDR3 DNA: TGTGCCAGCAGCCAAGGGGCTAGCGGACTCTACGAGCAGTACTTC; CDR3 protein: CASSQGASGLYEQYF
J gene: TRBJ2-7; clone size: NA; V gene: TRBV6-6; D gene: NA; CDR3 DNA: TGTGCCAGCAGAGGTAATCCGGGGCCCTACGAGCAGTACTTC; CDR3 protein: CASRGNPGPYEQYF
J gene: TRBJ2-5; clone size: NA; V gene: TRBV4-1; D gene: TRBD2; CDR3 DNA: TGCGCCAGCAGCCGAGAGCGGGAGGGCCGGGAGACCCAGTACTTC; CDR3 protein: CASSREREGRETQYF
J gene: TRBJ1-5; clone size: NA; V gene: TRBV4-2; D gene: NA; CDR3 DNA: TGTGCCAGCAGCCAAGAAGGACTCCCCCAGCATTTT; CDR3 protein: CASSQEGLPQHF
J gene: TRBJ2-7; clone size: NA; V gene: TRBV28; D gene: NA; CDR3 DNA: TGTGCCAGCAGTTTAAGGGGGTGGGCAGGCACCTACGAGCAGTACTTC; CDR3 protein: CASSLRGWAGTYEQYF
J gene: TRBJ2-4; clone size: NA; V gene: TRBV27; D gene: TRBD1; CDR3 DNA: TGTGCCAGCAGTCGTAATCGACAGGGAAAAAACATTCAGTACTTC; CDR3 protein: CASSRNRQGKNIQYF
J gene: TRBJ2-7; clone size: NA; V gene: TRBV29-1; D gene: TRBD2; CDR3 DNA: TGCAGCGTGGGACTAGCGGGATCGAGCTCCTACGAGCAGTACTTC; CDR3 protein: CSVGLAGSSSYEQYF
J gene: TRBJ2-2; clone size: NA; V gene: TRBV7-9; D gene: NA; CDR3 DNA: TGTGCCAGCAGCTGGCGAAAGGGACCAGCAACCATCGGGGAGCTGTTTTTT; CDR3 protein: CASSWRKGPATIGELFF
J gene: TRBJ2-1; clone size: NA; V gene: TRBV5-1; D gene: TRBD2; CDR3 DNA: TGCGCCAGCAGCTTGGGAGGACTAGCGAGTTTTTTCGGTGAGCAGTTCTTC; CDR3 protein: CASSLGGLASFFGEQFF
J gene: TRBJ2-7; clone size: NA; V gene: TRBV6-6; D gene: TRBD2; CDR3 DNA: TGTGCCAGCAGTCCCCGGGAGGCGGGACTCCCAGAGCAGTACTTC; CDR3 protein: CASSPREAGLPEQYF
J gene: TRBJ2-7; clone size: NA; V gene: TRBV5-6; D gene: NA; CDR3 DNA: TGTGCCAGCAGCTTGTCCCCTGGGCAGCCCACCTTTCACTACGAGCAGTACTTC; CDR3 protein: CASSLSPGQPTFHYEQYF
J gene: TRBJ2-5; clone size: NA; V gene: TRBV7-6; D gene: TRBD2; CDR3 DNA: TGTGCCAGCAGCGAATCTAATAGCGGGGAGGAGACCCAGTACTTC; CDR3 protein: CASSESNSGEETQYF
J gene: TRBJ2-7; clone size: once; V gene: TRBV18; D gene: TRBD1; CDR3 DNA: TGTGCCAGCTCACCACTTCGGACAGGGAGTTCCTACGAGCAGTACTTC; CDR3 protein: CASSPLRTGSSYEQYF
J gene: TRBJ2-7; clone size: NA; V gene: TRBV18; D gene: NA; CDR3 DNA: TGTGCCAGCGCGGGACTTGGTGAGGATGAGCAGTACTTC; CDR3 protein: CASAGLGEDEQYF
J gene: TRBJ1-3; clone size: once; V gene: TRBV19; D gene: NA; CDR3 DNA: TGTGCCAGTAGTGTCAGTGGCGGAAACACCATATATTTT; CDR3 protein: CASSVSGGNTIYF
J gene: TRBJ1-1; clone size: NA; V gene: TRBV28; D gene: TRBD1; CDR3 DNA: TGTGCCAGCAGTCCTGGGACAGGGGGTAGTCTCGCTGAAGCTTTCTTT; CDR3 protein: CASSPGTGGSLAEAFF
J gene: TRBJ2-1; clone size: NA; V gene: TRBV28; D gene: NA; CDR3 DNA: TGTGCCAGCAGTTCCTTACCCTGGGGTGAGCAGTTCTTC; CDR3 protein: CASSSLPWGEQFF
J gene: TRBJ2-1; clone size: NA; V gene: TRBV25-1; D gene: TRBD1; CDR3 DNA: TGTGCCAGCAGTGACCAGGGACAGGGGGAGTTCTTC; CDR3 protein: CASSDQGQGEFF